This T cell receptor beta chain emerged from a study of T cell repertoires in cytomegalovirus infection. Study as a whole: Indications came from public TCR beta signatures; they pointed to CMV infection and to a matching HLA type.

Study conclusions and caveats: HLA-C-restricted TCR beta clonotypes specific for CMV led the ex vivo response. Summed frequency of shared TCR beta families picked out CMV carriers who also had the relevant HLA.

About this clonotype itself: Its target is not known.

The ends lost 2 bases at V and 1 base at J; junction bases unmatched: 11. Germline values: CDR1 SGHRS, CDR2 YFSETQ. The CDR3 runs 17 residues. In TCRdb, the reads were re-called with MiXCR into one record per CDR3 protein. The sample has approximately 400,000 distinct CDR3 sequences, under 40% seen once; the top ten hold roughly 13%. Sequenced input: PBMCs. The receptor was derived from a human donor in good health (CMV status not recorded). Some clones in this sample may be carry-over from other donors' samples. The chain recombines TRBV5-1 with TRBJ2-5; 7 bases align to TRBD2. The CDR3 region is CASSLVLTSVGQETQYF. The CDR3 coding sequence is TGCGCCAGCAGCTTAGTGCTAACTAGCGTGGGCCAAGAGACCCAGTACTTC.